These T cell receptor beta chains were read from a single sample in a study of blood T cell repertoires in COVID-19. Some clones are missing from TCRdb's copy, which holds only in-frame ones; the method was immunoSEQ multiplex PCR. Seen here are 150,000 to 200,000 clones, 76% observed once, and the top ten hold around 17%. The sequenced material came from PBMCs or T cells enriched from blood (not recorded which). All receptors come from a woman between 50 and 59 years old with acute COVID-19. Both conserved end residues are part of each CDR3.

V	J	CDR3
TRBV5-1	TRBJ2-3	CASSPDSTDTQYF
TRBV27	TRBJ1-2	CASSDRSGGYTF
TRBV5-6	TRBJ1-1	CASSSTGDLNTEAFF
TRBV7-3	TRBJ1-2	CASSGTGGGYTF
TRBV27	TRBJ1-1	CASTSLGSAEPEAFF
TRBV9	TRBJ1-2	CASSAGQGPYGYTF
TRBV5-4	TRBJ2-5	CASSLAVGRRETQYF
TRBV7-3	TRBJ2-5	CASSPGTGAETQYF
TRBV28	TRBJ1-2	CASGQGNYGYTF
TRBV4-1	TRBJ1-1	CASSRGLGTANTEAFF
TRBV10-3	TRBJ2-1	CAISESSGMTRIGYNEQFF
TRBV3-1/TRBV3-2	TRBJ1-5	CASSQGRAGYQPQHF
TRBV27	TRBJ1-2	CASSGGQGEGYTF
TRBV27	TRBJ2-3	CAALAGGGTQYF
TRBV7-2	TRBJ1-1	CASSLIRGRFTEAFF
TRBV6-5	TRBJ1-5	CASQTTGADQPQHF
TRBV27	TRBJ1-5	CASSFGGQGTNQPQHF
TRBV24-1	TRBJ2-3	CATSRVPAGGRADTQYF
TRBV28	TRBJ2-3	CASSFWDSLTDTQYF
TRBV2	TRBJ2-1	CASSRVVANNEQFF
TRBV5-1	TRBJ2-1	CASSPQAGEEFF
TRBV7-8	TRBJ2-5	CASSLSGLEETQYF
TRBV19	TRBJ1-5	CASSIGDRGSNQPQHF
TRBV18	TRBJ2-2	CASSKTNTGELFF
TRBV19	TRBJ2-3	CASSGTGGTRMQYF
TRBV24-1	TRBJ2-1	CATSPGGSLYNEQFF
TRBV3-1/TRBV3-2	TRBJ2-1	CASSRYNEQFF
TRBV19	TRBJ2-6	CASSMADFSGANVLTF
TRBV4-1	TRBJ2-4	CASSQGRGGRKNIQYF
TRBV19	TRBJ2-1	CASSIEDSSYNEQFF
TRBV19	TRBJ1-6	CASRTGSGSPLHF
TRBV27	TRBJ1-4	CASSLTGTGDLGVELFF